This TCR beta chain was sequenced during a study of spatial heterogeneity in lung cancer. Whole-study context: Alpha-chain sequences were consistently detected in smaller numbers than beta-chain sequences. Overall study results and limits: Ubiquitous expanded tumor TCRs surfaced in blood more at resection than they did at follow-up.

Germline V CDR1 and CDR2: SEHNR, FQNEAQ (reference sequence). CDR3 length equals 16 residues. Trimming took 3 bases from V and 0 from J, leaving 15 bases between them. TCR cDNA molecules were tagged individually, and each one carried a unique molecular identifier. TCRdb re-called the 5' RACE reads through MiXCR, storing one row per CDR3 protein. The data show around 40,000 distinct CDR3 sequences, around 5.2% seen once. The time point denotes: sample taken at primary tumor resection. Unsorted whole RNA of tumor, nontumor lung or frozen PBMC was sequenced. Samples were donated by 72 untreated early-stage non-small cell lung cancer patients. On this clonotype itself: The antigen is undetermined.

The sequence was collected from a female donor with early-stage non-small cell lung cancer. The sequences come from PBMCs, collected at surgery. This chain joins TRBV7-9 and TRBJ2-7, with D possibly matching TRBD1 (5 bases). CDR3 DNA sequence: TGTGCCAGCAGCTTCCCACCCCAGGGCCTCTCCTACGAGCAGTACTTC. Amino acids: CASSFPPQGLSYEQYF.